This T cell receptor beta chain was obtained from a study of Ad26.COV2.S vaccination and SARS-CoV-2 variants. General study points: Vaccinated individuals (as opposed to placebo recipients) had higher spike-specific TCR breadth.

Treatment indicated: some 20 received Ad26.COV2.S at low or high dose, single or two shots; 5 received placebo; per-sample allocation not given. Specimens were obtained on day 63 following the first vaccine or placebo injection. An Ad26 vector expressing Wuhan-strain SARS-CoV-2 spike constituted the vaccine. The germline CDR1 and CDR2 sequences are MNHEY and SVGAGI. V was clipped by 0 bases and J by 3 bases, with 8 bases between them. This CDR3 region has 14 residues. As regards this clone: What it recognizes is unknown.

Here immunoSEQ multiplex PCR was the method, and the copy in TCRdb shows in-frame clones only, minus some. Of fewer than 800,000 clones in the sample, 89% were seen once. The genes are TRBV6-5 and TRBJ1-1, with a weak D call TRBD1 (5 bases). This TCR was sampled from a person between 18 and 65 years old who received the Ad26.COV2.S COVID-19 vaccine or a placebo. The starting material was peripheral blood, obtained in a trial of Ad26.COV2.S vaccine versus placebo. CDR3 sequence reads: CASSYSSRDTEAFF. The CDR3 region has the DNA TGTGCCAGCAGTTACTCGAGCAGGGACACTGAAGCTTTCTTT.